The clone carrying this TCR beta chain has only one observation. The antigen remains undetermined. This record belongs to a study of cytomegalovirus exposure and HLA in healthy donors. General study results and limits: When the data were analyzed later, several of the most significant clusters appeared to be linked to common viral pathogens.

The germline V gene encodes CDR1 ENHRY and CDR2 SYGVKD. V gave up 8 bases and J gave up 7 bases, with 18 bases separating them. The CDR3 loop spans 15 amino acids. Primers for the PCR totalled 60 Vbeta and 13 Jbeta. Profiled with immunoSEQ multiplex PCR; TCRdb holds only in-frame clones, not every one. Among 200,000 to 250,000 clones, about 88% were seen once, and the ten largest hold around 0.22%. The material sequenced was PBMCs. This clonotype originated in a girl aged 2-10 years in good health and CMV-seronegative. The genes are TRBV10-3 and TRBJ1-6, with D tentatively TRBD1 (6 bases). CDR3 protein: CAIGLRDTRNSPLHF. CDR3 DNA sequence: TGTGCCATCGGGTTACGGGACACCCGGAATTCACCCCTCCACTTT.